This entry is about one TCR beta chain. Its antigen is undetermined. Trimming left V 1 base short and J 0 bases short, with 9 bases between. Germline CDR1 is SEHNR and CDR2 is FQNEAQ (reference sequence). The CDR3 length is 15 residues. Clones were sequenced by immunoSEQ multiplex PCR, and TCRdb holds only the in-frame ones, with some missing. The sample holds fewer than 150,000 clones; more than 70% are singletons and the top ten take about 3.4%. These data belong to a study of T cell responses to AZD1222 COVID-19 vaccine. Notes on the study in general: Close to half of spike-specific TCRs reportedly recognize unmutated variant regions. Donors skewed white British and female; clonal diversity was possibly underestimated.

The gene calls are TRBV7-9 and TRBJ1-1; D ambiguous. The sample was peripheral blood, taken 28 days after the second AZD1222 dose. The source is an adult who received the AZD1222 COVID-19 vaccine. CDR3 in amino acids: CASSLEGRLNTEAFF. The CDR3 coding sequence is TGTGCCAGCAGCTTAGAGGGCAGACTGAACACTGAAGCTTTCTTT. The variable domain in full, with the rest retrieved from reference TRBV7-9 and TRBJ1-1, is DTGVSQNPRHKITKRGQNVTFRCDPISEHNRLYWYRQTLGQGPEFLTYFQNEAQLEKSRLLSDRFSAERPKGSFSTLEIQRTEQGDSAMYLCASSLEGRLNTEAFFGQGTRLTVV.